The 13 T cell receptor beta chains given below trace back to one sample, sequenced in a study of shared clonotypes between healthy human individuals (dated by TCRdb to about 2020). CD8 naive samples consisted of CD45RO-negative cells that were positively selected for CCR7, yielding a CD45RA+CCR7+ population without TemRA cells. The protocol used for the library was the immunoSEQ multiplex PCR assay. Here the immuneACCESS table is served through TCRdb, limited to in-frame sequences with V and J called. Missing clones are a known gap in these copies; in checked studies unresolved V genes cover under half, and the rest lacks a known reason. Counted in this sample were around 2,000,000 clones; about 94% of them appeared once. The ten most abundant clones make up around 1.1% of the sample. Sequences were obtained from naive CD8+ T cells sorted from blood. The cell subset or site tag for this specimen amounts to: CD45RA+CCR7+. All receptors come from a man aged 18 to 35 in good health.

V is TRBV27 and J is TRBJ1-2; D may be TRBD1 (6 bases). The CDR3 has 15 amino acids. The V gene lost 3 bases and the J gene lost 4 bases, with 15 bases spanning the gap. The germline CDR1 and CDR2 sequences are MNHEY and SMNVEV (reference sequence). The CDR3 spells CASSFAEQGFYGYTF. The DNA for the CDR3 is TGTGCCAGCAGTTTCGCCGAACAGGGTTTCTATGGCTACACCTTC.

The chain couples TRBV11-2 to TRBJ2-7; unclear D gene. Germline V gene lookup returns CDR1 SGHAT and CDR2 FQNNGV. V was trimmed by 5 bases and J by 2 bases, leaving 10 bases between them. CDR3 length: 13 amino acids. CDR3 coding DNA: TGTGCCAGCAGCCTGGAAAGGGCCTACGAGCAGTACTTC. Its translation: CASSLERAYEQYF.

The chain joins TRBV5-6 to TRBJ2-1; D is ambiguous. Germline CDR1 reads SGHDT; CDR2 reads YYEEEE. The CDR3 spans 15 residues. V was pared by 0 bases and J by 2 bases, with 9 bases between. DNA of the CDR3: TGTGCCAGCAGCTTGGCCTCGTGGGCCTACAATGAGCAGTTCTTC. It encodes CASSLASWAYNEQFF.

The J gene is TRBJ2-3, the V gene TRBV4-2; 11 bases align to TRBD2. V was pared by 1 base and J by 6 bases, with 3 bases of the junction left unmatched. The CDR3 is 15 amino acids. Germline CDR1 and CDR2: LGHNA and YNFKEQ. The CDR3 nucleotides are TGTGCCAGCAGCCAAGTACTAGCGGGGGTGGATACGCAGTATTTT. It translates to CASSQVLAGVDTQYF.

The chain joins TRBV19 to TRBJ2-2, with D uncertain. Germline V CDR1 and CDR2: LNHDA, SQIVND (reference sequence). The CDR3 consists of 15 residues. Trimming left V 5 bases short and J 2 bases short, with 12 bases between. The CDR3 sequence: CASSLKGLNTGELFF. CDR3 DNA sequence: TGTGCCAGTAGTCTAAAGGGCCTCAACACCGGGGAGCTGTTTTTT.

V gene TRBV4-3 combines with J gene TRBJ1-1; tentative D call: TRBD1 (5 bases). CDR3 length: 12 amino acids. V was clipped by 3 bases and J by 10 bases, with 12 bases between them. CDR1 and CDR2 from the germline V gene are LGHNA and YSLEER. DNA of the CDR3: TGCGCCAGCAGCCATCCTCTCGGGGGAGCTTTCTTT. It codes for CASSHPLGGAFF.

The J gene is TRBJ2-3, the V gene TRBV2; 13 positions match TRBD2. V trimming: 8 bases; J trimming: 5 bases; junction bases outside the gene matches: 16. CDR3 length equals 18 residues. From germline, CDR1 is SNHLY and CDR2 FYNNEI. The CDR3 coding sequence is TGTGCCAGCGGGGTTGGACTAGCGGGAGAGTTTCTGGTAGATACGCAGTATTTT. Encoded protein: CASGVGLAGEFLVDTQYF.

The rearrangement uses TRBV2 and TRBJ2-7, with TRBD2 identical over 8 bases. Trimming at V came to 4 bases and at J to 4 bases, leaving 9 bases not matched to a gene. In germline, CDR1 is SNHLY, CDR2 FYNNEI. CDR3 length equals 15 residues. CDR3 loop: CASSVHPAGEYEQYF. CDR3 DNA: TGTGCCAGCAGTGTCCACCCAGCGGGAGAGTACGAGCAGTACTTC.

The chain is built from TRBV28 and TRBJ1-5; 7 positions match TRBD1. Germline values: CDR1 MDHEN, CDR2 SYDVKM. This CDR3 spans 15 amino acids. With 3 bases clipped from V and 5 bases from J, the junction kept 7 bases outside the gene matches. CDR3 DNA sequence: TGTGCCAGCAGTTTGGGGGACAGCCTTCATCAGCCCCAGCATTTT. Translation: CASSLGDSLHQPQHF.

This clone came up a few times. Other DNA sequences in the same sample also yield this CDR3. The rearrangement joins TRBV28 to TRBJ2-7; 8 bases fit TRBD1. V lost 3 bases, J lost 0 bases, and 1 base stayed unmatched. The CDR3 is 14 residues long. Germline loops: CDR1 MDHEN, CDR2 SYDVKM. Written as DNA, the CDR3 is TGTGCCAGCAGTTTTACAGGGGGCTCCTACGAGCAGTACTTC. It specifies CASSFTGGSYEQYF.

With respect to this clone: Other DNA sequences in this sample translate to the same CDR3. In nucleotides, the CDR3 is TGCGCCAGCAGCCAAGGCCTAGCGGACTCCTACGAGCAGTACTTC. Its protein product is CASSQGLADSYEQYF. The J gene is TRBJ2-7, the V gene TRBV4-3; TRBD2 aligns across 7 bases. The CDR3 runs 15 residues. Trimming at V came to 1 base and at J to 0 bases, leaving 3 bases not matched to a gene. Germline CDR1 and CDR2: LGHNA and YSLEER.

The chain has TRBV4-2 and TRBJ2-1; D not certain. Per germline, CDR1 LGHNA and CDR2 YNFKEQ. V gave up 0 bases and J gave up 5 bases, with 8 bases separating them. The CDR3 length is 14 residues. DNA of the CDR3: TGTGCCAGCAGCCAAGAAAGATTTGACAATGAGCAGTTCTTC. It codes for CASSQERFDNEQFF.

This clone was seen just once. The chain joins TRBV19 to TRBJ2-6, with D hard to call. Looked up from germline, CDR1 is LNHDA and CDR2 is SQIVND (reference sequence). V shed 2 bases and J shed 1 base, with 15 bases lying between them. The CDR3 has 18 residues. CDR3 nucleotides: TGTGCCAGTAGTATAAGTTTGTGGGAAGGATCTGGGGCCAACGTCCTGACTTTC. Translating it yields CASSISLWEGSGANVLTF. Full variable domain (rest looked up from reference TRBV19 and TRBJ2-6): DGGITQSPKYLFRKEGQNVTLSCEQNLNHDAMYWYRQDPGQGLRLIYYSQIVNDFQKGDIAEGYSVSREKKESFPLTVTSAQKNPTAFYLCASSISLWEGSGANVLTFGAGSRLTVL.